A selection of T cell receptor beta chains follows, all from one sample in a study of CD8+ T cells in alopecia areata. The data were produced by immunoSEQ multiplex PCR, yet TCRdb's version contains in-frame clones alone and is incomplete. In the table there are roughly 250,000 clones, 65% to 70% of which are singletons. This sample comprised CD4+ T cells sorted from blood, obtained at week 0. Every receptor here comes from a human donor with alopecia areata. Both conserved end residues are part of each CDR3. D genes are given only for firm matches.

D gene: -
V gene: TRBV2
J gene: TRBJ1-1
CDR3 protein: CASSTGQWTEAFF

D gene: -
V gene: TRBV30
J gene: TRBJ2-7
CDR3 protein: CAWSGDRWGYEQYF

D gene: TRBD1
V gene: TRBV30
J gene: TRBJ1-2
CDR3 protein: CAWSWDRSSYGYTF

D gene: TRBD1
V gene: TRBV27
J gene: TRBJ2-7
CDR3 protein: CASRGSGQGAYEQYF

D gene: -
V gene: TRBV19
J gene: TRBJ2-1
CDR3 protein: CASSPRGSEQFF

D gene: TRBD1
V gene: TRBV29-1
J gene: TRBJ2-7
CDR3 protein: CSVAGTVDYEQYF

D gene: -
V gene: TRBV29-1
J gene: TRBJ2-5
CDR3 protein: CSVAGQRGETQYF

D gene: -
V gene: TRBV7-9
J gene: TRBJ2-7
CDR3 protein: CASSSSGAYEQYF

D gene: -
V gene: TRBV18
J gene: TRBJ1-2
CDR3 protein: CASSPYDGSYGYTF

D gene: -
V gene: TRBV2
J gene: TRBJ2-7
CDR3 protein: CASSEGRVYEQYF

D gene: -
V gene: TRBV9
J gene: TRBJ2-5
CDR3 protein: CASSKGQETQYF

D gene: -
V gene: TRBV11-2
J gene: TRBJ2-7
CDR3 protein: CASSSGLGEQYF

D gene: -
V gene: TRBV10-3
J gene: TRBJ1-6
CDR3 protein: CAISVTGDNSPLHF

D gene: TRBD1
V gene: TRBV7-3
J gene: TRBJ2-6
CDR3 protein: CASGDRGSGANVLTF

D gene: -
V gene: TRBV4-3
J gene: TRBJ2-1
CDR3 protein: CASSRSGPGFNNEQFF

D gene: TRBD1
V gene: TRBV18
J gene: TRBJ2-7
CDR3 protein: CASSPSRDRTYEQYF

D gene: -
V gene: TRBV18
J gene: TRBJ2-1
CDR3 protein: CASSLGPGSYNEQFF

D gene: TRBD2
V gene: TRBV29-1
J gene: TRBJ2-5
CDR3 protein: CSATSGGETQYF

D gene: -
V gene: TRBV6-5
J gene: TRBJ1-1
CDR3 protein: CASSLTRYTEAFF

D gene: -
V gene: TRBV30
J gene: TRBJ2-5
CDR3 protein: CAWSLGGRETQYF

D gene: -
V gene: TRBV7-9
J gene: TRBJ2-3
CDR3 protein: CASSLGGSDTQYF

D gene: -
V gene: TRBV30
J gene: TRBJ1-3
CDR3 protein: CAWSRRLGHAGNTIYF

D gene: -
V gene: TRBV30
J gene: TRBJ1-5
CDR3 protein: CAWSDRHEQPQHF